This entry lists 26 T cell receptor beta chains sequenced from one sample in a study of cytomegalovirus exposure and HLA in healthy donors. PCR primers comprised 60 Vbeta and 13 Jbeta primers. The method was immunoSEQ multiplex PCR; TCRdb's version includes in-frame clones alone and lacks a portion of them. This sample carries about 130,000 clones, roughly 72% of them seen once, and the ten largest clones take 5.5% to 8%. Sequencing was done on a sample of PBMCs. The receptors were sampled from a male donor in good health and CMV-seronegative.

This chain's CDR3 is CSVEWASGNTGELFF. The DNA for the CDR3 is TGCAGCGTTGAATGGGCTAGCGGGAACACCGGGGAGCTGTTTTTT. The chain combines TRBV29-1 with TRBJ2-2, with 7 positions matching TRBD2. CDR3 length equals 15 residues. Germline V gene data show CDR1 as SQVTM and CDR2 as ANQGSEA. The ends lost 2 bases at V and 1 base at J; junction bases unmatched: 4.

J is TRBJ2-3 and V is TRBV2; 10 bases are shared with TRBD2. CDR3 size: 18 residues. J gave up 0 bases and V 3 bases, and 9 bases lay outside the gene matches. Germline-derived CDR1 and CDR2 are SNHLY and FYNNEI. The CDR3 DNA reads TGTGCCAGCAGTGAGGTAGCGGGGGGCTCTGCTAGCACAGATACGCAGTATTTT. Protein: CASSEVAGGSASTDTQYF. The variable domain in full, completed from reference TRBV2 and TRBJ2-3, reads EPEVTQTPSHQVTQMGQEVILRCVPISNHLYFYWYRQILGQKVEFLVSFYNNEISEKSEIFDDQFSVERPDGSNFTLKIRSTKLEDSAMYFCASSEVAGGSASTDTQYFGPGTRLTVL.

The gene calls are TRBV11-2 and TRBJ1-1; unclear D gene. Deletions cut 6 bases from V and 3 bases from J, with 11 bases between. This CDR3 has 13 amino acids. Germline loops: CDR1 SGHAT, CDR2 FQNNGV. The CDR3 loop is CASRAIRDTEAFF. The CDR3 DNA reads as TGTGCCAGCAGGGCTATCCGGGACACTGAAGCTTTCTTT.

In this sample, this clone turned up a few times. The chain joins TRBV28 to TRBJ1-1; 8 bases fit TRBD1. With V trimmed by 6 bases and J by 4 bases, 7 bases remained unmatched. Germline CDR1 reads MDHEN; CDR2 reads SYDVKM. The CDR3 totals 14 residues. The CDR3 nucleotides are TGTGCCAGCAGCTGGGGACAGGCGGGCACTGAAGCTTTCTTT. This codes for CASSWGQAGTEAFF.

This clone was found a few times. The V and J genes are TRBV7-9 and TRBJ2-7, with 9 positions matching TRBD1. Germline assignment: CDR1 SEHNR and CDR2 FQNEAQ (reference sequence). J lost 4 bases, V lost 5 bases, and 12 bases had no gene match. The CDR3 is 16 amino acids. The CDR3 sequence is CASSGGTGLNQYEQYF. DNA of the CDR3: TGTGCCAGCAGCGGGGGGACAGGGCTGAATCAATACGAGCAGTACTTC.

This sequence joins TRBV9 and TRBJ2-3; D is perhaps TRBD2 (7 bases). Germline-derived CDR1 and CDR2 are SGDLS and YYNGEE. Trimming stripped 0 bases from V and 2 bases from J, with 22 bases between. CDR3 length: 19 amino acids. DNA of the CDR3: TGTGCCAGCAGCGTAGGAGGGGGAGGGGCGGGACCTTTCACAGATACGCAGTATTTT. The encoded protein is CASSVGGGGAGPFTDTQYF.

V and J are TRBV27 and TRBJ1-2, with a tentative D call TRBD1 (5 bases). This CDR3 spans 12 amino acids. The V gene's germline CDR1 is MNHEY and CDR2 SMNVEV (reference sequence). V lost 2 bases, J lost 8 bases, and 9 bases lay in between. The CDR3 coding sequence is TGTGCCAGCAGTTTAGCAGGGTCCGGCTACACCTTC. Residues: CASSLAGSGYTF.

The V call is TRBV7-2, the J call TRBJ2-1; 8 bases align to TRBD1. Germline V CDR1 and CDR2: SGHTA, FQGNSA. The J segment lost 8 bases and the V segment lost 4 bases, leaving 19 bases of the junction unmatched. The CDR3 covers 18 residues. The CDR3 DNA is TGTGCCAGCAGCTCCACAGATTTCGACAGGGGTCTTGGGGATGAGCAGTTCTTC. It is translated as CASSSTDFDRGLGDEQFF.

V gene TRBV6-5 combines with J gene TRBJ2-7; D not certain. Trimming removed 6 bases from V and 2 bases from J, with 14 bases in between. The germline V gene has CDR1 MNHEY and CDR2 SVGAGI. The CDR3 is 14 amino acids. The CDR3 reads CASRNYLGTYEQYF. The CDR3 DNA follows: TGTGCCAGCAGAAACTACTTGGGTACCTACGAGCAGTACTTC.

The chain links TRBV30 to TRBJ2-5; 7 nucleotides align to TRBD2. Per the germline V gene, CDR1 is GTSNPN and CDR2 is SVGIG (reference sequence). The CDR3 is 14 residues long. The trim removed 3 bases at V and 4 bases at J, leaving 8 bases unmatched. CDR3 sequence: CAWSGGGGRETQYF. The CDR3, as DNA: TGTGCCTGGAGCGGCGGCGGGGGACGAGAGACCCAGTACTTC.

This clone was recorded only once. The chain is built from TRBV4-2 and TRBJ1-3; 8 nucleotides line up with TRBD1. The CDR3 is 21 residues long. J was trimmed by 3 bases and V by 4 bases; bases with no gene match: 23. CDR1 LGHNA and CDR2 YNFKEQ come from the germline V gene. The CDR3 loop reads CASSPFLPGQVLRADGNTIYF. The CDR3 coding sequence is TGTGCCAGCAGCCCATTCCTACCGGGACAGGTTCTTAGAGCCGATGGAAACACCATATATTTT.

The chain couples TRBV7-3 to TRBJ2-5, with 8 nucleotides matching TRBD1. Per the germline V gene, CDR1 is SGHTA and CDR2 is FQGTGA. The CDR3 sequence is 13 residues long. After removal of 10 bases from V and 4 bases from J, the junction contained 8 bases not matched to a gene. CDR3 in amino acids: CATQADRGETQYF. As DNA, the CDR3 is TGTGCCACACAGGCAGACAGGGGAGAGACCCAGTACTTC.

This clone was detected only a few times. DNA of the CDR3: TGTGCAACCACCCCCGGGTCTTCCTATGGCTACACCTTC. Its protein is CATTPGSSYGYTF. The chain joins TRBV28 to TRBJ1-2; D is unclear. CDR1 is MDHEN, CDR2 SYDVKM, per germline. The CDR3 extends over 13 amino acids.

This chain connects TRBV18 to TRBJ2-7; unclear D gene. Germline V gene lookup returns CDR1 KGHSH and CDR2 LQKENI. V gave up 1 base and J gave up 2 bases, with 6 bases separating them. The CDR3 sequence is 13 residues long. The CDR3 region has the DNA TGTGCCAGCTCACCACGAGGCACCTACGAGCAGTACTTC. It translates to CASSPRGTYEQYF.

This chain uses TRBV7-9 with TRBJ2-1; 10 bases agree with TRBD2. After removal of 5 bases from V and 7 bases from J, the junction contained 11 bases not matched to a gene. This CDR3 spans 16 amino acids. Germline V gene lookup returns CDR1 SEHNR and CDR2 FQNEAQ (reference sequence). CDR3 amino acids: CASSARTSGDQNEQFF. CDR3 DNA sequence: TGTGCCAGCAGCGCCCGGACTAGCGGTGATCAGAATGAGCAGTTCTTC.

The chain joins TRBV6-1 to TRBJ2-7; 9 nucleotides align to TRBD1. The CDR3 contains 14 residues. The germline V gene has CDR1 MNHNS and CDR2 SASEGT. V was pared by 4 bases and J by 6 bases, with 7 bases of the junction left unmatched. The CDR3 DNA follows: TGTGCCAGCAGTGGCTATAGGACAGGGGTCGAGCAGTACTTC. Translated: CASSGYRTGVEQYF.

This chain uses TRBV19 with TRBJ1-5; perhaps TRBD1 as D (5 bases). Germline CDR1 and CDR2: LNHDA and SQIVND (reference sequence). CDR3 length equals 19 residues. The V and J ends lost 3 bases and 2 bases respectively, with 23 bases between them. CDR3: CASSIGPVQPGGGNQPQHF. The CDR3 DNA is TGTGCCAGTAGTATTGGCCCCGTTCAACCAGGAGGGGGCAATCAGCCCCAGCATTTT.

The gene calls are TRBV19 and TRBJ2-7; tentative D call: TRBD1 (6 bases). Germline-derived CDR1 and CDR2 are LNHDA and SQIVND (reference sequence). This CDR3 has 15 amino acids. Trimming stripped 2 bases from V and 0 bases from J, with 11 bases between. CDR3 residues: CASSIRYRDSYEQYF. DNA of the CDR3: TGTGCCAGTAGTATAAGGTACAGGGACTCCTACGAGCAGTACTTC.

The CDR3 DNA is TGTGCCAGCAGCTCCGCGACAGGGGGAGGGGGCTACACCTTC. It translates to CASSSATGGGGYTF. V is TRBV7-2 and J is TRBJ1-2, with 9 nucleotides matching TRBD1. The CDR3 consists of 14 residues. Germline loops: CDR1 SGHTA, CDR2 FQGNSA. Germline trimming cut 4 bases from V and 8 bases from J; bases unmatched to any gene: 8.

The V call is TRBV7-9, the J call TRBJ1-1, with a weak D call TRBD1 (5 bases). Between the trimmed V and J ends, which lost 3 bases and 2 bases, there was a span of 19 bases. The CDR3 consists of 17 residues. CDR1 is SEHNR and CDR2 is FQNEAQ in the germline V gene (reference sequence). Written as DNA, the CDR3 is TGTGCCAGCAGCTTGGCAGTCGGACACAAACTAAACACTGAAGCTTTCTTT. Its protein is CASSLAVGHKLNTEAFF.

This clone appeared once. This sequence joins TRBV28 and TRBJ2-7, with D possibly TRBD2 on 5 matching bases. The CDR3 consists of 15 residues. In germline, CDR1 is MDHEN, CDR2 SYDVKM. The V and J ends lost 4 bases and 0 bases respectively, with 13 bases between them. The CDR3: CASSSPAGFSYEQYF. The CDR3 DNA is TGTGCCAGCAGTTCCCCGGCGGGCTTCTCCTACGAGCAGTACTTC. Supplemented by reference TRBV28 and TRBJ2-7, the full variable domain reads DVKVTQSSRYLVKRTGEKVFLECVQDMDHENMFWYRQDPGLGLRLIYFSYDVKMKEKGDIPEGYSVSREKKERFSLILESASTNQTSMYLCASSSPAGFSYEQYFGPGTRLTVT.

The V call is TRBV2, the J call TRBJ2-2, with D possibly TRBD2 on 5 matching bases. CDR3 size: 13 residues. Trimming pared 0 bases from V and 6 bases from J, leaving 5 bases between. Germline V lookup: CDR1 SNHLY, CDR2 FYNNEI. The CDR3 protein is CASSEARAGELFF. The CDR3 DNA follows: TGTGCCAGCAGTGAAGCGCGGGCCGGGGAGCTGTTTTTT.

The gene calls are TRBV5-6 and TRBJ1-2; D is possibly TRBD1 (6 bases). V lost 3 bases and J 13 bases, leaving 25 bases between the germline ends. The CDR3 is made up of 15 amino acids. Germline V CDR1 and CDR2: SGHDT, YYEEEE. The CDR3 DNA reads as TGTGCCAGCAGCTCTCCATACAGGGAAGCTATTGGGGTCACCTTC. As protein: CASSSPYREAIGVTF.

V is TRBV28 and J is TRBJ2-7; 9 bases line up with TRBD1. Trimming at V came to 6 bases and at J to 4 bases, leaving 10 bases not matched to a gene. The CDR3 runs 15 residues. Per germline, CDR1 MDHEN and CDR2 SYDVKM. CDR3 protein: CASSHGTGLRYEQYF. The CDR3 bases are TGTGCCAGCAGCCACGGGACAGGGTTAAGGTACGAGCAGTACTTC.

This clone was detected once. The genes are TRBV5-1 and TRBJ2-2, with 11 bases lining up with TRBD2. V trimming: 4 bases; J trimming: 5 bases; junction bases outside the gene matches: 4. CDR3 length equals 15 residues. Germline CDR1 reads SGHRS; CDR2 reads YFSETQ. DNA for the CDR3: TGCGCCAGCAGCACTAGCGGGAGAGATACCGGGGAGCTGTTTTTT. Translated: CASSTSGRDTGELFF.

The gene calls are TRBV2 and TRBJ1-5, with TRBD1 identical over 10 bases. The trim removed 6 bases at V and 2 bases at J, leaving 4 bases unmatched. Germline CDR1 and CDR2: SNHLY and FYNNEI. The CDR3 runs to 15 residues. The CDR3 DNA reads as TGTGCCAGCAGGAGACAGGGGGCTGGCAATCAGCCCCAGCATTTT. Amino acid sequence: CASRRQGAGNQPQHF.